This T cell receptor beta chain was sequenced in a study of T cell repertoires in cytomegalovirus infection. Whole-study context: It can be stated that public TCR beta signatures indicated CMV infection as well as a matching HLA type. Findings of the study overall: Predominance within the ex vivo response was attributable to HLA-C-restricted CMV-specific TCR beta clonotypes. Using cumulative public TCR beta family frequency, the authors identified those who carried CMV together with the relevant HLA.

TCRdb reprocessed the reads via MiXCR and lists one record per CDR3 protein. The sample lists 90,000 to 130,000 distinct CDR3 sequences; about 9.5% were seen once. This clonotype was counted ten times or more. No antigen is known for it. Trimming took 3 bases from V and 12 from J, leaving 12 bases between them. Per the germline V gene, CDR1 is MDHEN and CDR2 is SYDVKM. CDR3 length: 12 amino acids. The rearrangement uses TRBV28 and TRBJ2-1, with no clear D. Sequencing was performed on PBMCs, sequenced either directly or after in vitro stimulation (not recorded which). The clonotype originates from a human donor in good health (CMV status not recorded). Some clones in this sample may be carry-over from other donors' samples. The CDR3 DNA reads as TGTGCCAGCAGTTTTGGGCGGCGCGTGCAGTTCTTC. It encodes CASSFGRRVQFF. The whole variable domain, filled in from reference TRBV28 and TRBJ2-1, reads DVKVTQSSRYLVKRTGEKVFLECVQDMDHENMFWYRQDPGLGLRLIYFSYDVKMKEKGDIPEGYSVSREKKERFSLILESASTNQTSMYLCASSFGRRVQFFGPGTRLTVL.